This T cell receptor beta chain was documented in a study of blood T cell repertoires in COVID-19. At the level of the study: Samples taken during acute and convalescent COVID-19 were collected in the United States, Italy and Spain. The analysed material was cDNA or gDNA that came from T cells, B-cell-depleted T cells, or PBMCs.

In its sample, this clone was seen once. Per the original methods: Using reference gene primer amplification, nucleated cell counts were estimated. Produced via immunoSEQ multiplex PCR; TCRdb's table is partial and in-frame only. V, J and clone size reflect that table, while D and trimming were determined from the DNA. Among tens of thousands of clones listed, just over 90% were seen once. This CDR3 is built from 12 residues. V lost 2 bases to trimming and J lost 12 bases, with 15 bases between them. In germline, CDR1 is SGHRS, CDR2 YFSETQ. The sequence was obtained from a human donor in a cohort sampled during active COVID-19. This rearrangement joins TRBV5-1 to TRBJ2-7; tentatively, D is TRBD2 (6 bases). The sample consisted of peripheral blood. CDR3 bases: TGCGCCAGCAGCTTCAGCGGGTCGGATCGGTACTTC. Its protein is CASSFSGSDRYF.